One and the same sample provided the 27 T cell receptor beta chains below, sequenced in a study of T cell responses to AZD1222 COVID-19 vaccine. Data came from immunoSEQ multiplex PCR; TCRdb stores just in-frame clones and leaves some out. Of over 75,000 clones listed, roughly 89% are singletons. The sequencing here drew on peripheral blood, taken on day 0 of AZD1222 vaccination. These receptors originate from an adult in good health.

This clone was seen just once. The rearrangement joins TRBV15 to TRBJ1-1; tentative D call: TRBD1 (5 bases). The CDR3 extends over 17 amino acids. Germline V gene data show CDR1 as LNHNV and CDR2 as YYDKDF (reference sequence). Trimming pared 1 base from V and 6 bases from J, leaving 21 bases between. This chain's CDR3 is CATSRAPRQSLGPEAFF. CDR3 in DNA: TGTGCCACCAGCAGAGCTCCACGACAGTCCCTGGGACCTGAAGCTTTCTTT.

This clone has only one observation. This rearrangement joins TRBV5-1 to TRBJ2-3; 7 bases map to TRBD2. The CDR3 runs 13 residues. V dropped 7 bases and J dropped 4; count of bases not matched to a gene: 6. Per the germline V gene, CDR1 is SGHRS and CDR2 is YFSETQ. CDR3 amino acids: CASGGGFADTQYF. CDR3 nucleotide sequence: TGCGCCAGCGGGGGGGGTTTTGCAGATACGCAGTATTTT.

The gene calls are TRBV2 and TRBJ2-1; 8 positions agree with TRBD1. Per germline, CDR1 SNHLY and CDR2 FYNNEI. V lost 6 bases and J lost 6; bases outside the gene matches: 4. CDR3 length equals 13 residues. Here the CDR3 reads CASRFTGGNEQFF. DNA of the CDR3: TGTGCCAGCAGGTTTACAGGGGGCAATGAGCAGTTCTTC.

V gene TRBV19 combines with J gene TRBJ1-5, with 7 bases lining up with TRBD1. The CDR3 runs 13 residues. Trimming took 6 bases from V and 4 from J; bases not matched to a gene: 3. CDR1 is LNHDA and CDR2 is SQIVND in the germline V gene (reference sequence). CDR3 in amino acids: CASRGQENQPQHF. Here the CDR3 DNA reads TGTGCCAGTAGAGGACAGGAGAATCAGCCCCAGCATTTT.

The chain uses TRBV9 and TRBJ1-6; D remains unclear. The CDR3 contains 15 residues. Germline CDR1 and CDR2: SGDLS and YYNGEE. V lost 0 bases to trimming and J lost 7 bases, with 11 bases between them. CDR3 amino acids: CASSVEQHLNSPLHF. The CDR3 bases are TGTGCCAGCAGCGTAGAACAACACCTAAATTCACCCCTCCACTTT.

The chain couples TRBV14 to TRBJ1-4; perhaps TRBD1 as D (6 bases). The CDR3 contains 15 residues. V lost 1 base and J 5 bases, leaving 11 bases between the germline ends. Germline loops: CDR1 SGHDN, CDR2 FVKESK. The CDR3 region has the DNA TGTGCCAGCAGCCAAGCGGGGGGCGCCAATGAAAAACTGTTTTTT. Translation: CASSQAGGANEKLFF.

The chain employs TRBV2 and TRBJ1-1, with TRBD1 matching 7 bases. This CDR3 comprises 15 residues. Trimming at V came to 6 bases and at J to 3 bases, leaving 10 bases not matched to a gene. Germline V gene lookup returns CDR1 SNHLY and CDR2 FYNNEI. This CDR3 is CASSPRQGGDTEAFF. CDR3 DNA: TGTGCCAGCAGCCCCCGACAGGGTGGTGACACTGAAGCTTTCTTT.

The chain couples TRBV11-2 to TRBJ2-1; 7 nucleotides align to TRBD1. CDR3 length: 13 amino acids. With 1 base clipped from V and 13 bases from J, the junction kept 7 bases outside the gene matches. CDR1 and CDR2 (germline): SGHAT, FQNNGV. CDR3 DNA: TGTGCCAGCAGCTTAGGTGGGACAGAAGGCCAGTTCTTC. Its protein product is CASSLGGTEGQFF. The whole variable domain, filled in from reference TRBV11-2 and TRBJ2-1, reads EAGVAQSPRYKIIEKRQSVAFWCNPISGHATLYWYQQILGQGPKLLIQFQNNGVVDDSQLPKDRFSAERLKGVDSTLKIQPAKLEDSAVYLCASSLGGTEGQFFGPGTRLTVL.

The chain carries TRBV3-1 (or the pseudogene TRBV3-2) and TRBJ2-3, with 9 bases that match TRBD1. V shed 5 bases, J shed 3 bases, and the junction held 18 bases outside the gene matches. The germline gives CDR1 LGHDT, CDR2 YNNKEL (reference sequence). The CDR3 runs to 19 residues. CDR3 DNA: TGTGCCAGCAGCGCCAGGGTAACACAGGGGGCCCGAGGAACAGATACGCAGTATTTT. It is translated as CASSARVTQGARGTDTQYF.

V and J are TRBV7-2 and TRBJ1-5, with no clear D. This CDR3 is built from 14 residues. V lost 2 bases to trimming and J lost 6 bases, with 11 bases between them. CDR1 SGHTA and CDR2 FQGNSA come from the germline V gene. CDR3 amino acids: CASSLFVAPQPQHF. The CDR3, as DNA: TGTGCCAGCAGCTTATTCGTTGCCCCTCAGCCCCAGCATTTT.

This chain connects TRBV6-5 to TRBJ2-2; D gene ambiguous. The CDR3 covers 14 residues. Trimming removed 3 bases at V and 4 bases at J, with 9 bases between. In germline, CDR1 is MNHEY, CDR2 SVGAGI. The CDR3 loop reads CASSYRVSTGELFF. DNA of the CDR3: TGTGCCAGCAGTTATAGGGTTAGCACCGGGGAGCTGTTTTTT.

The rearrangement joins TRBV14 to TRBJ1-1; D uncertain. V lost 3 bases and J 1 base, leaving 6 bases between the germline ends. This CDR3 has 13 amino acids. Germline CDR1 is SGHDN and CDR2 is FVKESK. The CDR3 spells CASSQMENTEAFF. In DNA form, the CDR3 reads TGTGCCAGCAGCCAGATGGAGAACACTGAAGCTTTCTTT.

The chain recombines TRBV9 with TRBJ2-1; D gene ambiguous. The germline CDR1 and CDR2 sequences are SGDLS and YYNGEE. V lost 1 base and J 5 bases, leaving 7 bases between the germline ends. The CDR3 has 13 amino acids. CDR3 loop: CASSVSEDNEQFF. CDR3 nucleotide sequence: TGTGCCAGCAGCGTAAGTGAGGACAATGAGCAGTTCTTC.

This sequence joins TRBV7-3 and TRBJ1-6; 8 bases agree with TRBD1. With 5 bases clipped from V and 9 bases from J, the junction kept 6 bases outside the gene matches. Germline V gene lookup returns CDR1 SGHTA and CDR2 FQGTGA. This CDR3 has 14 amino acids. DNA for the CDR3: TGTGCCAGCAGCCAGACAGGGGCCGGTTCACCCCTCCACTTT. As protein: CASSQTGAGSPLHF.

J is TRBJ1-6 and V is TRBV3-1 (or the pseudogene TRBV3-2); the D gene is possibly TRBD1 (6 bases). Per the germline V gene, CDR1 is LGHDT and CDR2 is YNNKEL (reference sequence). V was trimmed by 4 bases and J by 9 bases, leaving 16 bases between them. The CDR3 loop spans 15 amino acids. Here the CDR3 reads CASSPIRTGSSPLHF. The CDR3 nucleotides read TGTGCCAGCAGCCCCATCAGAACAGGGTCTTCACCCCTCCACTTT.

CDR3 amino acids: CASSIVGGRDYGYTF. The CDR3 coding sequence is TGTGCCAGTAGTATAGTCGGGGGCCGGGACTATGGCTACACCTTC. The rearrangement joins TRBV19 to TRBJ1-2; TRBD1 might be the D (6 bases). Trimming took 1 base from V and 3 from J, leaving 12 bases between them. This CDR3 is built from 15 residues. From germline, CDR1 is LNHDA and CDR2 SQIVND (reference sequence).

This clone was recorded once. This chain uses TRBV27 with TRBJ1-2, with TRBD1 identical over 7 bases. Unmatched junction bases numbered 12, after V lost 5 bases and J lost 0 bases. CDR1 is MNHEY, CDR2 SMNVEV, per germline (reference sequence). This CDR3 comprises 17 residues. The CDR3 DNA sequence: TGTGCCAGCAGTCCACGCGGCAGGGGGGCTGCTAACTATGGCTACACCTTC. Translation: CASSPRGRGAANYGYTF.

This chain connects TRBV19 to TRBJ2-7; no reliable D call. Trimming removed 9 bases at V and 3 bases at J, with 9 bases between. Looked up from germline, CDR1 is LNHDA and CDR2 is SQIVND (reference sequence). This CDR3 region has 11 residues. The CDR3, as DNA: TGTGCCAGCGAGGACGGCTACGAGCAGTACTTC. The encoded protein is CASEDGYEQYF.

This chain joins TRBV1 and TRBJ2-3. TRBV1 is classified as a pseudogene. The CDR3 length is 15 residues. CDR3 nucleotide sequence: TGCACCAGCAAGCCTCGGGGCCGATTCACAGATACGCAGTATTTT. Its protein is CTSKPRGRFTDTQYF.

This chain connects TRBV19 to TRBJ2-1, with D unclear. The germline gives CDR1 LNHDA, CDR2 SQIVND (reference sequence). The length of the CDR3 is 15 residues. V lost 5 bases and J 2 bases, leaving 13 bases between the germline ends. In nucleotides, the CDR3 is TGTGCCAGTAGTCCTCGGAACGGCACCTACAATGAGCAGTTCTTC. Encoded protein: CASSPRNGTYNEQFF.

The chain carries TRBV30 and TRBJ2-3; TRBD2 aligns across 8 bases. Germline V gives CDR1 GTSNPN, CDR2 SVGIG (reference sequence). The V segment lost 2 bases and the J segment 4 bases; nucleotides outside the gene matches: 11. This CDR3 contains 16 residues. The chain's CDR3 is CAWSKQRGNFPDTQYF. The CDR3, as DNA: TGTGCCTGGAGTAAACAGCGGGGGAACTTTCCAGATACGCAGTATTTT.

The chain couples TRBV7-6 to TRBJ2-3; tentative D call: TRBD2 (6 bases). The CDR3 runs 15 residues. V lost 5 bases and J 4 bases, leaving 16 bases between the germline ends. Germline V gives CDR1 SGHVS, CDR2 FNYEAQ. The CDR3 reads CASSTAGYFADTQYF. The CDR3 bases are TGTGCCAGCAGCACGGCGGGGTACTTCGCAGATACGCAGTATTTT.

This clone has a handful of counts. J is TRBJ2-7 and V is TRBV6-2 or TRBV6-3; 10 bases are a match to TRBD1. Germline loops: CDR1 MNHEY, CDR2 SVGEGT. The CDR3 totals 15 residues. The V and J ends lost 5 bases and 2 bases, in that order; junction bases with no gene match: 6. The CDR3 bases are TGTGCCAGCAGTCGAGATGGGACAGGGGCCTACGAGCAGTACTTC. This encodes CASSRDGTGAYEQYF.

V and J are TRBV7-2 and TRBJ1-6, with 7 bases lining up with TRBD1. This CDR3 is 16 amino acids long. Per the germline V gene, CDR1 is SGHTA and CDR2 is FQGNSA. With V trimmed by 5 bases and J by 7 bases, 11 bases remained unmatched. CDR3 in amino acids: CASSLKRQGGNSPLHF. For the CDR3, the DNA is TGTGCCAGCAGCCTTAAAAGACAGGGCGGCAATTCACCCCTCCACTTT.

The chain recombines TRBV5-1 with TRBJ2-3, with TRBD2 matching 7 bases. The CDR3 runs 17 residues. CDR1 is SGHRS, CDR2 YFSETQ, per germline. V was pared by 0 bases and J by 2 bases, with 9 bases of the junction left unmatched. CDR3 region: CASSLVFGGLNTDTQYF. The CDR3 DNA reads TGCGCCAGCAGCTTGGTTTTCGGGGGACTAAACACAGATACGCAGTATTTT.

J is TRBJ1-6 and V is TRBV4-3, with no clear D. Looked up from germline, CDR1 is LGHNA and CDR2 is YSLEER. This CDR3 contains 19 residues. Trimming removed 0 bases from V and 5 bases from J, with 20 bases in between. CDR3 coding DNA: TGCGCCAGCAGCCAAGAGGCCTGGGCAGTTTTCAGCAATAATTCACCCCTCCACTTT. Its protein product is CASSQEAWAVFSNNSPLHF.

The chain combines TRBV5-1 with TRBJ2-3, with TRBD2 matching over 9 bases. Per germline, CDR1 SGHRS and CDR2 YFSETQ. The V and J ends lost 1 base and 0 bases, in that order; junction bases with no gene match: 6. The CDR3 loop spans 17 amino acids. The CDR3 protein is CASSLMSSGTSTDTQYF. CDR3 DNA sequence: TGCGCCAGCAGCTTGATGTCTAGCGGGACGAGCACAGATACGCAGTATTTT.